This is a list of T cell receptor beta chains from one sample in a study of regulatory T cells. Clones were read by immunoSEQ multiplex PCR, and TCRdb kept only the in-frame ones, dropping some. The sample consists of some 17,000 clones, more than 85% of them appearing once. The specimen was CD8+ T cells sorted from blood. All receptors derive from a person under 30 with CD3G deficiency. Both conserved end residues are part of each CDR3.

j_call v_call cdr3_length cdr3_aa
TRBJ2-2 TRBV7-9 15 CASSPADRATGELFF
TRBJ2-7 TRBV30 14 CAWSYLLASYEQYF
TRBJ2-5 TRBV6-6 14 CASSLPGLQETQYF
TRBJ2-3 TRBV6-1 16 CASSESMATGADTQYF
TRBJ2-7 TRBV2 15 CASSGNGGDAREQYF
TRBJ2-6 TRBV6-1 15 CATTAGQSGANVLTF
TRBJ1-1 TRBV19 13 CASSIAEGTEAFF
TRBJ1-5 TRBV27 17 CASSLWGTGRSNQPQHF
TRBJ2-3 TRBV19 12 CASTISSHTQYF
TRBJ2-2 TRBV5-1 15 CASSFRTSGTGELFF
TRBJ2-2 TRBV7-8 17 CASSLTPGQGGTGELFF